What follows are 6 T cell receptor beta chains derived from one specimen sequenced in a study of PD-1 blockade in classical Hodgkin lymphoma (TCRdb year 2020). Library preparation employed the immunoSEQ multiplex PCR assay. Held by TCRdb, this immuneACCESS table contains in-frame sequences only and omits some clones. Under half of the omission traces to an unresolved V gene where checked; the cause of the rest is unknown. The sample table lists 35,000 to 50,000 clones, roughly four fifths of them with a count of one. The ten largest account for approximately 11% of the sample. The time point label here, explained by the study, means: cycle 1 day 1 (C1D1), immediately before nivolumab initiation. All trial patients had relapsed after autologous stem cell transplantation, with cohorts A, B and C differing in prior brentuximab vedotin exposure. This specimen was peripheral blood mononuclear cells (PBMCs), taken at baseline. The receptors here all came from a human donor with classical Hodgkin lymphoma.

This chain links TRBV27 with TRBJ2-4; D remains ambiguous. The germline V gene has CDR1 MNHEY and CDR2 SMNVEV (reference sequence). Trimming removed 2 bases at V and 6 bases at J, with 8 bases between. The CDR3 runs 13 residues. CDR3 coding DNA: TGTGCCAGCAGTTTAGAGGATGGAAACATTCAGTACTTC. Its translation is CASSLEDGNIQYF.

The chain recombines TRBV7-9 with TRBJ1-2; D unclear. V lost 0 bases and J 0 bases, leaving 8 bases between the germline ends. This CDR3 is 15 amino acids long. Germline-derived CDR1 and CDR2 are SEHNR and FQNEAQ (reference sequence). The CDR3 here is CASSLAGMTNYGYTF. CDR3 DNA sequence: TGTGCCAGCAGCTTAGCAGGGATGACTAACTATGGCTACACCTTC.

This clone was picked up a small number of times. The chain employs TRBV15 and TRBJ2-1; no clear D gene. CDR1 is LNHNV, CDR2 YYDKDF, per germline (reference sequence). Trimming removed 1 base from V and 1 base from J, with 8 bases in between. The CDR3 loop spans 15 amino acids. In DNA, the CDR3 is TGTGCCACCAGCAGAGCCACGTCTTCCTACAATGAGCAGTTCTTC. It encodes CATSRATSSYNEQFF.

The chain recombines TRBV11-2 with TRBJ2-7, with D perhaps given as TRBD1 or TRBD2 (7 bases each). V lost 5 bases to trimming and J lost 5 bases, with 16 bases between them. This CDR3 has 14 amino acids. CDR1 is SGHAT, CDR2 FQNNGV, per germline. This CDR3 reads CASSTPGGANEQYF. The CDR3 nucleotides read TGTGCCAGCAGCACCCCAGGGGGGGCCAACGAGCAGTACTTC. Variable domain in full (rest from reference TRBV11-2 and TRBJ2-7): EAGVAQSPRYKIIEKRQSVAFWCNPISGHATLYWYQQILGQGPKLLIQFQNNGVVDDSQLPKDRFSAERLKGVDSTLKIQPAKLEDSAVYLCASSTPGGANEQYFGPGTRLTVT.

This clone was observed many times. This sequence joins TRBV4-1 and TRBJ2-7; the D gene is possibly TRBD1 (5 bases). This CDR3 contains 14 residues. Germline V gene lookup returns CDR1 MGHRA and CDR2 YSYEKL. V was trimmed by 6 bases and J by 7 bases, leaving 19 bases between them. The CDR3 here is CASSIGAGPREQYF. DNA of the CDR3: TGCGCCAGCAGTATAGGGGCAGGCCCGCGGGAGCAGTACTTC.

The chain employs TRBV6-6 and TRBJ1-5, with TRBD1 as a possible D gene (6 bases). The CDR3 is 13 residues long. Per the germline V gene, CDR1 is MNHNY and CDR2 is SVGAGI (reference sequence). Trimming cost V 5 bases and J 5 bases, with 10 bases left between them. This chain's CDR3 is CASSTDSYQPQHF. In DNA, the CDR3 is TGTGCCAGCAGTACGGACAGCTATCAGCCCCAGCATTTT.